This T cell receptor (beta chain) is from a study of cytomegalovirus exposure and HLA in healthy donors. Germline V gene sequence: CDR1 SGHNT, CDR2 YYREEE (reference sequence). The CDR3 runs 14 residues. Vbeta (60) and Jbeta (13) primers were used in the PCR. Assay used: immunoSEQ multiplex PCR; TCRdb lists only in-frame clones, some missing. The sample lists more than 95,000 clones; 76% were seen once. Sequencing was performed on PBMCs. This TCR came from a woman between 18 and 29 years old in good health and CMV-seropositive. The J gene is TRBJ2-5, the V gene TRBV5-4; TRBD2 matches 7 bases. The J call may be in error: the DNA end matches TRBJ2-7 better. The CDR3 DNA follows: TGTGCCAGCAGCTTGGAAGCGGGACCTTACGAGCAGTACTTC. It translates to CASSLEAGPYEQYF.